The text below deals with one TCR beta chain. The data derive from a study of blood T cells in healthy people across ages. Healthy Caucasian individuals from Russia aged about 6 to 90 served as donors. Sample-barcoded 5' priming and a J-beta primer mix drove a second PCR of roughly 6 to 12 cycles. TCRdb reprocessed the 5' RACE reads with MiXCR, giving one entry per CDR3 protein. Of approximately 810,000 distinct CDR3 sequences detected, around 30% appear once; the ten largest clones hold roughly a sixth. Germline V gene lookup returns CDR1 SGHTA and CDR2 FQGNSA. The CDR3 is 14 residues long. Trimming stripped 3 bases from V and 7 bases from J, with 12 bases between.

The receptor comes from a woman aged 80 or older in good health. The sequenced sample was blood. The chain has TRBV7-2 and TRBJ1-4; D ambiguous. This chain's CDR3 is CASSLVPGSEKLFF. The CDR3 bases are TGTGCCAGCAGCTTGGTTCCGGGAAGTGAAAAACTGTTTTTT.